The TCR beta chain under discussion was sequenced for a study of T-cell memory formation after mild COVID-19. TCRdb ran MiXCR on the 5' RACE reads and lists one entry per CDR3 protein. The sample yields 400,000 to 550,000 distinct CDR3 sequences, nearly 25% seen once. Per germline, CDR1 MGHRA and CDR2 YSYEKL. V shed 5 bases and J shed 4 bases, with 14 bases lying between them. The CDR3 has 15 residues. Sequencing input: PBMCs or a T cell subset sorted from them (not recorded which). The chain couples TRBV4-1 to TRBJ2-2; D gene ambiguous. The source of this sequence is an adult woman who had mild COVID-19 (a few samples of this study predate the infection). Cell type and time point are not known. The CDR3 spells CASSAVGRSTGELFF. DNA for the CDR3: TGCGCCAGCAGCGCTGTGGGAAGGAGCACCGGGGAGCTGTTTTTT.